The T cell receptor (beta chain) described here comes from a study of T cell changes during pregnancy in multiple sclerosis. Sequencing was performed with immunoSEQ multiplex PCR; in TCRdb, only in-frame clones are kept and a portion is missing. The sample consists of some 100,000 clones, roughly 92% of them appearing once. The CDR3 consists of 12 residues. Germline CDR1 SGDLS, CDR2 YYNGEE. The V and J ends lost 4 bases and 0 bases respectively, with 4 bases between them. This receptor was taken from a female donor with multiple sclerosis, enrolled in a pregnancy study. Sequenced here: peripheral blood, sampled in the second trimester of pregnancy. V is TRBV9 and J is TRBJ1-2; D gene unclear. CDR3 in DNA: TGTGCCAGCAGCACTTCTAACTATGGCTACACCTTC. It is translated as CASSTSNYGYTF.